The sequence of this TCR beta chain was determined in a study of blood T cell repertoires in COVID-19 (dated by TCRdb to the early 2020s). Regarding the research as a whole: Samples from collaborators originated in the United States, Italy and Spain and spanned both the acute and convalescent phases of COVID-19. The material from the prospective study consisted of cDNA or gDNA derived from T cells, B-cell-depleted T cells, or PBMCs. Subjects who had been exposed to COVID-19, were actively infected with it, or had recovered from it provided the deeply sampled blood TCRbeta repertoires that made up the dataset. The repertoires were released in a freely available public database meant as a resource for research on the immune response to SARS-CoV-2. The samples were drawn from two sources: the first 160 participants of the ongoing ImmuneRACE study, and 1,000 to 1,500 subjects contributed by 6 global collaborators. A de-identified subject ID, COVID-19 status, age in years and sex were almost always included in the sample metadata. Where HLA class I and class II types were available, the types were taken from metadata supplied by the sample provider, not from assay-based typing. Broader findings and caveats from the paper: Clinical and demographic metadata were provided uncurated, with the amount varying by source and participant.

Participants in the prospective study were enrolled through a virtual design, were aged roughly 18 to 100 years, and lived in under 25 United States geographic areas. To assign participants to cohorts, the prospective study relied on clinical history that participants themselves reported in a screening survey and a study questionnaire. Recovered participants in ImmuneRACE Cohort 3 were defined as having two consecutive negative NP/OP PCR tests, clearance from a healthcare professional, or resolution of symptoms. In the prospective study, whole blood, serum and a nasopharyngeal or oropharyngeal swab were collected from each participant by mobile phlebotomists. Over a roughly 2-month period, participants in the prospective study had the option of providing additional blood draws and questionnaires. Prospective study blood samples were shipped either frozen or at room temperature before DNA extraction.

V drops 3 bases and J drops 3 bases, leaving 9 bases in between. The CDR3 spans 13 residues, from the cysteine through the phenylalanine. The kept DNA is CDR3 alone, 39 bases in frame from the first base. CDR1 MNHEY and CDR2 SMNVEV are derived from the germline V gene (reference sequence). For this clone: Its antigen is not yet known. Per-base qualities were not stored, and no clone one base away is much larger.

The immunoSEQ Assay, a bias-controlled multiplex PCR, was used to amplify TCRbeta CDR3 regions from genomic DNA. Turning to the authors' computational methods: The number of nucleated cells in each sample was estimated by amplification of reference gene primers within the assay. Sequence reads were collapsed and filtered to measure the absolute abundance of every unique TCRbeta CDR3 rearrangement. For each sample, productive Simpson clonality was calculated by taking the square root of Simpson's diversity index across productive rearrangements. The source is immuneACCESS, and TCRdb retained only in-frame sequences with V and J called. Part of the clones is not carried over; for the studies checked, unresolved V genes explain less than half of this, and the remainder is unexplained. V and J calls and clone size are those listed in that table; D and trimming were worked out from the DNA. The sample profile shows about 250,000 clones; 85% to 90% of them were found once. Under 2% of the sample belongs to the ten largest clones.

Specimen: PBMCs or T cells enriched from blood (not recorded which). This sequence was found in a man aged 40-49 years who had recovered from COVID-19. This sequence uses TRBV27 and TRBJ2-7; the D region possibly corresponds to TRBD2 (5 bases align). The nucleotides read TGTGCCAGCAGTTTGGCGGGTGTCTACGAGCAGTACTTC. It translates to CASSLAGVYEQYF.